The rows below give T cell receptor beta chains drawn from one sample of a study of cytomegalovirus exposure and HLA in healthy donors. Using immunoSEQ multiplex PCR, the repertoire was profiled, and TCRdb retains in-frame clones only, with some absent. The table lists fewer than 200,000 clones, approximately 75% of them singletons. What was sequenced was PBMCs. These receptors were obtained from a girl aged 5-17 years in good health and CMV-seronegative. Both conserved end residues are part of each CDR3. A D gene is named only where the DNA matches it firmly. Size is omitted from some rows. Given values are once, few, many or a class for expanded clones.

NA | TRBJ1-1 | TRBV6-1 | few | TGTACCTCCGACTTAGGGGGAACTGAAGCTTTCTTT | CTSDLGGTEAFF
NA | TRBJ1-1 | TRBV6-5 | few | TGTGCCGTACTACAGGCTCAGAACACTGAAGCTTTCTTT | CAVLQAQNTEAFF
NA | TRBJ2-7 | TRBV4-1 | once | TGCGCCAGCAGCCAAGACAGGGCGAACGAGCAGTACTTC | CASSQDRANEQYF
NA | TRBJ1-4 | TRBV27 | NA | TGTGCCAGCAGTCCATTTGGACAGTTTTTTGCAACTAATGAAAAACTGTTTTTT | CASSPFGQFFATNEKLFF
NA | TRBJ1-1 | TRBV19 | NA | TGTGCCAGCAGTCAAGGGGACACTGAAGCTTTCTTT | CASSQGDTEAFF
TRBD1 | TRBJ1-1 | TRBV12-5 | NA | TGTGCTAGTGGTTTGGTACAGGGGGGGAGTCGGAACACTGAAGCTTTCTTT | CASGLVQGGSRNTEAFF
NA | TRBJ1-1 | TRBV29-1 | NA | TGCAGCGTTGAAGAGGGGGGGAACACTGAAGCTTTCTTT | CSVEEGGNTEAFF
NA | TRBJ2-5 | TRBV7-9 | NA | TGTGCCAGCAGCTTAGCGGCGGGCCCGGAGACCCAGTACTTC | CASSLAAGPETQYF
NA | TRBJ2-7 | TRBV4-1 | few | TGCGCCAGCAGCCAAGATCCAGGCGTCGAGCAGTACTTC | CASSQDPGVEQYF
TRBD2 | TRBJ2-7 | TRBV5-1 | NA | TGCGCCAGCAGCTTGGGCCCCCCGACTAGCCGCAGCAGCTCCTACGAGCAGTACTTC | CASSLGPPTSRSSSYEQYF
TRBD2 | TRBJ2-5 | TRBV2 | NA | TGTGCCAGCAGCCTTAGCGGGGGGCTCACGGGTCAACAAGAGACCCAGTACTTC | CASSLSGGLTGQQETQYF
NA | TRBJ1-2 | TRBV6-6 | once | TGTGCCACCACCCTCGGGGGGAACAGCTATGGCTACACCTTC | CATTLGGNSYGYTF
TRBD1 | TRBJ2-2 | TRBV9 | NA | TGTGCCAGCAGCATCGGACAGGCCGCGAACACCGGGGAGCTGTTTTTT | CASSIGQAANTGELFF
NA | TRBJ2-2 | TRBV5-1 | few | TGCGCCAGCAGCTTGGGGAGCCTCGGGGAGCTGTTTTTT | CASSLGSLGELFF
NA | TRBJ2-1 | TRBV2 | NA | TGTGCCACCCGGGGCAATGAGCAGTTCTTC | CATRGNEQFF
NA | TRBJ2-2 | TRBV7-7 | few | TGTGCTAGCAGTCTACAGGGCAAACGGGAGCTGTTTTTT | CASSLQGKRELFF
NA | TRBJ1-2 | TRBV5-6 | NA | TGTGCCAGCAGCTTAAGGCCAGCGGTCGGCTACACCTTC | CASSLRPAVGYTF
TRBD1 | TRBJ1-1 | TRBV6-6 | NA | TGTGCCAGCTCTCACAGGGGGGAGAACACTGAAGCTTTCTTT | CASSHRGENTEAFF
TRBD2 | TRBJ2-2 | TRBV11-2 | NA | TGTGCCAGCAGCTCCCCGGGAGGGGACACCGGGGAGCTGTTTTTT | CASSSPGGDTGELFF
NA | TRBJ1-1 | TRBV6-1 | NA | TGTGCCAGCAGTGAAGCGCCGGTTGTGAACACTGAAGCTTTCTTT | CASSEAPVVNTEAFF
NA | TRBJ2-7 | TRBV2 | NA | TGTGCCAGCGTAATTGAGACAGGTGCCGGAGGGCAGTACTTC | CASVIETGAGGQYF
TRBD1 | TRBJ1-1 | TRBV9 | NA | TGTGCCAGCAGCTCGGACAGGGAAGGGATGAACACTGAAGCTTTCTTT | CASSSDREGMNTEAFF
NA | TRBJ2-7 | TRBV14 | NA | TGTGCCAGCAGCCAAGGAGTAGGGGGCTACGAGCAGTACTTC | CASSQGVGGYEQYF
NA | TRBJ1-2 | TRBV7-9 | NA | TGTGCCAGCAGCTTAGACATCGCAGTCTATGGCTACACCTTC | CASSLDIAVYGYTF
NA | TRBJ1-2 | TRBV7-9 | NA | TGTGCCAGCAGCCCTGACAGCCGGGCGGGCTACACCTTC | CASSPDSRAGYTF
NA | TRBJ1-1 | TRBV11-1 | NA | TGTGCCAGCAGCTTAACGTCCTACCCTGAAGCTTTCTTT | CASSLTSYPEAFF
TRBD1 | TRBJ2-7 | TRBV7-8 | NA | TGTGCCAGCAGCTGGACAGGTTTGGGGTACGAGCAGTACTTC | CASSWTGLGYEQYF
TRBD1 | TRBJ1-5 | TRBV6-1 | few | TGTGCCAGCAGTATACAGGGGGCCGGCAATCAGCCCCAGCATTTT | CASSIQGAGNQPQHF
TRBD1 | TRBJ1-5 | TRBV5-6 | NA | TGTGCCAGCAGCTTGACGGCAGGGGGTGCTTTGAATCAGCCCCAGCATTTT | CASSLTAGGALNQPQHF
NA | TRBJ2-7 | TRBV11-2 | NA | TGTGCCAGCAGCTTCGGGCGCCTGGGACAGCGGGAGGAGCAGTACTTC | CASSFGRLGQREEQYF
NA | TRBJ1-5 | TRBV10-3 | NA | TGTGCCATCAGTGAGGACAGGAGTAGCAATCAGCCCCAGCATTTT | CAISEDRSSNQPQHF
NA | TRBJ1-5 | TRBV11-2 | NA | TGTGCCAGCAGCTTAGAACTCAATCAGCCCCAGCATTTT | CASSLELNQPQHF
NA | TRBJ1-6 | TRBV4-1 | NA | TGCGCCAGCAGCCAAGATGACCGGGGAGGCAATTCACCCCTCCACTTT | CASSQDDRGGNSPLHF
NA | TRBJ1-1 | TRBV14 | few | TGTGCCAGCAGCCAAATTGCGGGGGGCACTGAAGCTTTCTTT | CASSQIAGGTEAFF
NA | TRBJ2-5 | TRBV15 | NA | TGTGCCACCAGCAGAGATCCCAACCAAGAGACCCAGTACTTC | CATSRDPNQETQYF
NA | TRBJ1-6 | TRBV6-4 | NA | TGTGCCAGCAGTGAAACAGAGAGTTCACCCCTCCACTTT | CASSETESSPLHF
NA | TRBJ1-3 | TRBV6-1 | NA | TGTGCCAGCAGGGGGGGGCCTGGGTCTGGAAACACCATATATTTT | CASRGGPGSGNTIYF
NA | TRBJ1-6 | TRBV19 | NA | TGTGCCAGTAGTACCACCTCCGGGTCGAGTAAGTCACCCCTCCACTTT | CASSTTSGSSKSPLHF
NA | TRBJ1-5 | TRBV2 | few | TGTGCCAGCAGTGAGCAGGGGTCCTTTAATCAGCCCCAGCATTTT | CASSEQGSFNQPQHF
TRBD1 | TRBJ1-5 | TRBV6-1 | few | TGTGCCAGCAGACAGGGGATGGGCAATCAGCCCCAGCATTTT | CASRQGMGNQPQHF
NA | TRBJ1-1 | TRBV6-1 | NA | TGTGCCAGCAGCTCCCCGGCTAGGAACACTGAAGCTTTCTTT | CASSSPARNTEAFF
NA | TRBJ1-1 | TRBV18 | NA | TGTGCCAGCTCACCACACGGTTACGGTGAAGCTTTCTTT | CASSPHGYGEAFF
TRBD1 | TRBJ1-4 | TRBV5-1 | NA | TGCGCCAGCAGCCAGGACAGGGGGGTAACTAATGAAAAACTGTTTTTT | CASSQDRGVTNEKLFF
TRBD2 | TRBJ2-7 | TRBV7-9 | NA | TGTGCCAGCAGCTGGACTAGAGACCCTGACTACGAGCAGTACTTC | CASSWTRDPDYEQYF
NA | TRBJ1-1 | TRBV7-7 | NA | TGTGCTAGCAGCTTAGCCTTGAACACTGAAGCTTTCTTT | CASSLALNTEAFF
NA | TRBJ1-1 | TRBV4-1 | NA | TGCGCCAGCAGTACAGGGAACACTGAAGCTTTCTTT | CASSTGNTEAFF
NA | TRBJ2-1 | TRBV10-3 | NA | TGTGCCATCAGGGGGGCGCGGGCAGGAGGACGAGAGCAGTTCTTC | CAIRGARAGGREQFF
TRBD1 | TRBJ1-1 | TRBV7-9 | NA | TGTGCCAGCAGCTTTACAGGGGAGGTGAACACTGAAGCTTTCTTT | CASSFTGEVNTEAFF
TRBD1 | TRBJ1-1 | TRBV27 | few | TGTGCCAGCAGTAACGAGAAATCGACAGGGGCTGAAGCTTTCTTT | CASSNEKSTGAEAFF
TRBD2 | TRBJ2-7 | TRBV14 | NA | TGTGCCAGCAGCCAAAGGCTGGACAACAGCGGGAGCGGCGAGCAGTACTTC | CASSQRLDNSGSGEQYF
NA | TRBJ1-1 | TRBV11-1 | few | TGTGCCAGCAGCACCCTCGGGTACACTGAAGCTTTCTTT | CASSTLGYTEAFF
NA | TRBJ1-2 | TRBV4-3 | NA | TGCGCCAGCTCCGATACTTTCTATGGCTACACCTTC | CASSDTFYGYTF
TRBD1 | TRBJ1-2 | TRBV27 | NA | TGTGCCAGCACCCTCCTAGGGACAGGCCCTAACTATGGCTACACCTTC | CASTLLGTGPNYGYTF
NA | TRBJ1-5 | TRBV27 | NA | TGTGCCAGCTCCTTTGGGGCAGCTAATCAGCCCCAGCATTTT | CASSFGAANQPQHF
TRBD2 | TRBJ2-5 | TRBV4-1 | NA | TGCGCCAGCAGCCAAGTTACTAGCGGGGGGCAGGCAGAGACCCAGTACTTC | CASSQVTSGGQAETQYF
TRBD2 | TRBJ2-5 | TRBV5-1 | NA | TGCGCCAGCAGGCCAATTGCGGGAGGGGAGACCCAGTACTTC | CASRPIAGGETQYF
NA | TRBJ1-1 | TRBV30 | few | TGTGCCTGGACCCTTGAACGGCAGGGCAAAGAAGCTTTCTTT | CAWTLERQGKEAFF